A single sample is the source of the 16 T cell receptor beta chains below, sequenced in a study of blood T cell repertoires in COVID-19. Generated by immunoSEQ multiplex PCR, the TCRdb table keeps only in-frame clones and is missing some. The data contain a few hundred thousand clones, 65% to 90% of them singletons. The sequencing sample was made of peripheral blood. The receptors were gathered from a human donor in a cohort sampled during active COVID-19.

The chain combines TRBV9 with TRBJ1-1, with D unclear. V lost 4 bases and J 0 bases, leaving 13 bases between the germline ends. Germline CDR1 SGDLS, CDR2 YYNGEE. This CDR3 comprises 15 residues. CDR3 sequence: CASSPQDLMNTEAFF. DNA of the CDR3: TGTGCCAGCAGCCCTCAGGACTTAATGAACACTGAAGCTTTCTTT. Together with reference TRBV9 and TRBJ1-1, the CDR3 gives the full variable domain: DSGVTQTPKHLITATGQRVTLRCSPRSGDLSVYWYQQSLDQGLQFLIQYYNGEERAKGNILERFSAQQFPDLHSELNLSSLELGDSALYFCASSPQDLMNTEAFFGQGTRLTVV.

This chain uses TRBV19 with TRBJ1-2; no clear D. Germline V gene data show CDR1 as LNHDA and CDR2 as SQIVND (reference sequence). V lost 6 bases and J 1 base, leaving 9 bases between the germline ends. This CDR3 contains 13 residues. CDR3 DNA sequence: TGTGCCAGTAGCCAATACTTTAACTATGGCTACACCTTC. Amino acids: CASSQYFNYGYTF.

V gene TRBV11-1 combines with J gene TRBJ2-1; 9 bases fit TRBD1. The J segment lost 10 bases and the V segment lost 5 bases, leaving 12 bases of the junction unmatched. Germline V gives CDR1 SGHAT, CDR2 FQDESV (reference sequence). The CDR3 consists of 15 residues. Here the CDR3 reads CASSPGTGRSGEQFF. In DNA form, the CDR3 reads TGTGCCAGCAGCCCCGGGACAGGGAGATCGGGGGAGCAGTTCTTC. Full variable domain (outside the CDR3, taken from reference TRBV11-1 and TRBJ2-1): EAEVAQSPRYKITEKSQAVAFWCDPISGHATLYWYRQILGQGPELLVQFQDESVVDDSQLPKDRFSAERLKGVDSTLKIQPAELGDSAMYLCASSPGTGRSGEQFFGPGTRLTVL.

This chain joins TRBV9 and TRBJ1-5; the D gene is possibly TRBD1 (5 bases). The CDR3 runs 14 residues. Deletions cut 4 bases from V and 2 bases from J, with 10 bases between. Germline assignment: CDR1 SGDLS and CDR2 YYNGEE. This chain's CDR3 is CASSLGRGNQPQHF. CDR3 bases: TGTGCCAGCAGCCTGGGCAGGGGCAATCAGCCCCAGCATTTT.

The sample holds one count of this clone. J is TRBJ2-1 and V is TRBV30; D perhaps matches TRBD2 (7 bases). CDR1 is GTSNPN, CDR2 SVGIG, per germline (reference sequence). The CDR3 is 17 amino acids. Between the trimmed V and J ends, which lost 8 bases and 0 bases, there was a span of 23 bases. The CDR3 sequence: CALRGGSTLSSYNEQFF. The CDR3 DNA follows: TGTGCCCTCAGGGGAGGGTCTACCTTAAGCTCCTACAATGAGCAGTTCTTC.

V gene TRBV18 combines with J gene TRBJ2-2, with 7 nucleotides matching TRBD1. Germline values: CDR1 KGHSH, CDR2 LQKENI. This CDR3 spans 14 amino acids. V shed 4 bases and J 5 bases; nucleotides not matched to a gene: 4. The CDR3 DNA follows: TGTGCCAGCTCACGAGGGGGCTGGACCGGGGAGCTGTTTTTT. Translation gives CASSRGGWTGELFF.

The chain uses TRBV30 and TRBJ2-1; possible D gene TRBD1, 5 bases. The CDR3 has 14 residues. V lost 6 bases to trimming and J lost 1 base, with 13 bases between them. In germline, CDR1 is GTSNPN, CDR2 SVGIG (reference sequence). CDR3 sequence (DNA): TGTGCCTGCAAATTCCCAGGGTCCTACAATGAGCAGTTCTTC. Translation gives CACKFPGSYNEQFF.

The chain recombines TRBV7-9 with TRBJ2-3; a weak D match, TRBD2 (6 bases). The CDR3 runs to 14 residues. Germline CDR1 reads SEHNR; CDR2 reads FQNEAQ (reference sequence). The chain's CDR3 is CAPARAGGADTQYF. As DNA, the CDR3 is TGTGCTCCGGCCCGGGCGGGCGGGGCAGATACGCAGTATTTT.

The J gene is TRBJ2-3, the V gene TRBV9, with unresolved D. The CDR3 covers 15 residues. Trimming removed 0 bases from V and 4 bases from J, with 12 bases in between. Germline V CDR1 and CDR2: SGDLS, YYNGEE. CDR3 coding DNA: TGTGCCAGCAGCGTAGAAGTAGAACCTTCAGATACGCAGTATTTT. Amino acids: CASSVEVEPSDTQYF. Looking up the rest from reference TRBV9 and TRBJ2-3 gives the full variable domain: DSGVTQTPKHLITATGQRVTLRCSPRSGDLSVYWYQQSLDQGLQFLIQYYNGEERAKGNILERFSAQQFPDLHSELNLSSLELGDSALYFCASSVEVEPSDTQYFGPGTRLTVL.

The CDR3 sequence is CASSDTWTGNYGYTF. DNA of the CDR3: TGTGCCAGCAGCGATACTTGGACAGGCAACTATGGCTACACCTTC. This chain joins TRBV7-2 and TRBJ1-2, with 7 bases identical to TRBD1. The CDR3 runs to 15 residues. With 5 bases clipped from V and 2 bases from J, the junction kept 8 bases outside the gene matches. Germline V gives CDR1 SGHTA, CDR2 FQGNSA. The full variable domain, completed using reference TRBV7-2 and TRBJ1-2, is GAGVSQSPSNKVTEKGKDVELRCDPISGHTALYWYRQSLGQGLEFLIYFQGNSAPDKSGLPSDRFSAERTGGSVSTLTIQRTQQEDSAVYLCASSDTWTGNYGYTFGSGTRLTVV.

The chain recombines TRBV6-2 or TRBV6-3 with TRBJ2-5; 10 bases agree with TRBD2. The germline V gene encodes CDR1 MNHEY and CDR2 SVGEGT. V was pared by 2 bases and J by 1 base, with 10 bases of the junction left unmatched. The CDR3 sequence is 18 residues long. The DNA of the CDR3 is TGTGCCAGCAGTTACCACCGGAGACTAGCGGGCGTCCAAGAGACCCAGTACTTC. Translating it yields CASSYHRRLAGVQETQYF.

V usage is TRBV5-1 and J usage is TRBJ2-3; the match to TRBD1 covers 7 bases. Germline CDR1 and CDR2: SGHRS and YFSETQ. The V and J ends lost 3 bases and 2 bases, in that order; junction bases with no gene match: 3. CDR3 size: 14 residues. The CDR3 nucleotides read TGCGCCAGCAGCTGGACAGGTTACACAGATACGCAGTATTTT. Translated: CASSWTGYTDTQYF.

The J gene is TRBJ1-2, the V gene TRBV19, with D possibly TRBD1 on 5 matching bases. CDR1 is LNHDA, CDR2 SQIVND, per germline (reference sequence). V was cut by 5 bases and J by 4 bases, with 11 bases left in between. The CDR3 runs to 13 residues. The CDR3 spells CASSPGVGYGYTF. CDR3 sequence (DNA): TGTGCCAGTAGTCCGGGGGTAGGCTATGGCTACACCTTC.

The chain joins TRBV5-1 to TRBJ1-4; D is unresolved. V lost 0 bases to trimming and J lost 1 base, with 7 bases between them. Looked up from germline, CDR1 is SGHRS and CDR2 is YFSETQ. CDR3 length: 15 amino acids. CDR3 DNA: TGCGCCAGCAGCTTGGTCCGGGGAACTAATGAAAAACTGTTTTTT. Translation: CASSLVRGTNEKLFF.

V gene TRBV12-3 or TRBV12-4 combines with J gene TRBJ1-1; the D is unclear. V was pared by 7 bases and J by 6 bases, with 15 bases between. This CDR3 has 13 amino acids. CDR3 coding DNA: TGTGCCAGCACCTCGACACTAGGTGCTGAAGCTTTCTTT. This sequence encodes CASTSTLGAEAFF.

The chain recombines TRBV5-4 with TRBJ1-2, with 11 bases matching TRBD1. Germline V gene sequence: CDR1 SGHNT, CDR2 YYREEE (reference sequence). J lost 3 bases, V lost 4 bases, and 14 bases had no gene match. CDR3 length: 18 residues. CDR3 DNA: TGTGCCAGCAGCCAGTCCGGGACAGGGGGAATCTGGGACTATGGCTACACCTTC. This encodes CASSQSGTGGIWDYGYTF.